A selection of T cell receptor beta chains follows, all from one sample in a study of blood T cell repertoires in COVID-19. Sequencing was performed with immunoSEQ multiplex PCR; in TCRdb, only in-frame clones are kept and a portion is missing. Among about 170,000 clones listed, about 83% were seen once. What was sequenced was peripheral blood. These TCRs come from a woman in her 70s who had recovered from COVID-19. Both conserved end residues are part of each CDR3. The D gene is left open where the match is weak. Expanded clones get a size class; other rows say once, few or many, or leave the size out.

J gene	clone size	D gene	V gene	CDR3 protein	CDR3 DNA
TRBJ2-7	-	TRBD1	TRBV11-2	CASSLERQGAEQYF	TGTGCCAGCAGCTTAGAGCGGCAGGGGGCCGAGCAGTACTTC
TRBJ2-1	-	TRBD2	TRBV2	CASPSGRATEQFF	TGTGCCAGCCCCAGCGGGAGGGCCACGGAGCAGTTCTTC
TRBJ2-1	-	-	TRBV27	CASSFPAAGNEQFF	TGTGCCAGCAGTTTCCCCGCCGCGGGCAATGAGCAGTTCTTC
TRBJ1-4	-	-	TRBV28	CASIQGGAEGEKLFF	TGTGCCAGCATCCAAGGGGGGGCGGAGGGTGAAAAACTGTTTTTT
TRBJ1-2	-	-	TRBV27	CASKGGGSYGYTF	TGTGCCAGCAAGGGGGGGGGAAGCTATGGCTACACCTTC
TRBJ2-4	-	TRBD2	TRBV5-6	CASSQRTGGNIQYF	TGTGCCAGCAGCCAACGAACGGGGGGGAACATTCAGTACTTC
TRBJ1-5	-	-	TRBV3-1/TRBV3-2	CASSQEGGLEPQHF	TGTGCCAGCAGCCAAGAGGGGGGATTGGAGCCCCAGCATTTT
TRBJ1-4	-	-	TRBV27	CASSRTGEKLFF	TGTGCCAGCAGCCGGACGGGGGAAAAACTGTTTTTT
TRBJ1-2	-	-	TRBV19	CASNPTQNYGYTF	TGTGCCAGTAACCCGACTCAGAACTATGGCTACACCTTC
TRBJ2-7	-	-	TRBV6-5	CASSFSGYEQYF	TGTGCCAGCAGTTTCTCCGGGTACGAGCAGTACTTC
TRBJ2-2	-	-	TRBV7-8	CASSFTGTRNTGELFF	TGTGCCAGCAGCTTCACCGGGACACGGAACACCGGGGAGCTGTTTTTT
TRBJ2-1	-	TRBD2	TRBV7-8	CASSSLLAGGMANEQFF	TGTGCCAGCAGCTCCTTACTAGCGGGGGGGATGGCCAATGAGCAGTTCTTC
TRBJ2-7	-	TRBD1	TRBV9	CASSVQGTGDEQYF	TGTGCCAGCAGCGTGCAGGGGACAGGGGACGAGCAGTACTTC
TRBJ2-3	-	-	TRBV7-8	CASSLGRITDTQYF	TGTGCCAGCAGCTTAGGGAGGATAACAGATACGCAGTATTTT
TRBJ2-7	-	-	TRBV6-2/TRBV6-3	CASSQTGYSSYEQYF	TGTGCCAGCAGCCAGACAGGTTATAGCTCCTACGAGCAGTACTTC
TRBJ1-3	-	-	TRBV11-2	CASSTVGGIIYF	TGTGCCAGCAGCACAGTGGGGGGGATCATATATTTT
TRBJ1-2	-	-	TRBV6-5	CASSYSSGSGYGYTF	TGTGCCAGCAGTTACTCTTCCGGGAGTGGCTATGGCTACACCTTC
TRBJ2-5	-	TRBD2	TRBV28	CASGRAGTQYF	TGTGCCAGCGGGAGGGCGGGGACCCAGTACTTC
TRBJ1-2	-	-	TRBV6-5	CASTDRPRSDGYTF	TGTGCCAGCACCGACAGGCCCCGGAGTGATGGCTACACCTTC
TRBJ2-3	-	TRBD2	TRBV5-8	CASSLGGGTDTQYF	TGTGCCAGCAGCCTGGGGGGGGGCACAGATACGCAGTATTTT
TRBJ1-5	once	-	TRBV6-5	CASRGRVGENQPQHF	TGTGCCAGCAGGGGCAGGGTGGGTGAAAATCAGCCCCAGCATTTT
TRBJ2-7	few	TRBD1	TRBV11-2	CASSSPGTGVYEQYF	TGTGCCAGCAGCTCCCCCGGGACAGGGGTCTACGAGCAGTACTTC
TRBJ1-4	-	-	TRBV2	CASSEWENEKLFF	TGTGCCAGCAGTGAGTGGGAGAATGAAAAACTGTTTTTT
TRBJ2-5	-	TRBD2	TRBV3-1/TRBV3-2	CASSQDGLRGGPETQYF	TGTGCCAGCAGCCAAGATGGCTTACGGGGGGGGCCGGAGACCCAGTACTTC
TRBJ1-2	-	-	TRBV29-1	CSVERGTGTTNGYTF	TGCAGCGTTGAAAGGGGTACCGGGACAACAAACGGCTACACCTTC
TRBJ1-3	few	-	TRBV28	CASSLVRVSGNTIYF	TGTGCCAGCAGTTTAGTCCGGGTCTCTGGAAACACCATATATTTT
TRBJ2-7	-	TRBD2	TRBV6-5	CASSPPGGGAYEQYF	TGTGCCAGCAGCCCGCCCGGCGGGGGGGCCTACGAGCAGTACTTC
TRBJ2-7	once	-	TRBV28	CASSFGRFRYEQYF	TGTGCCAGCAGTTTTGGGAGGTTCCGCTACGAGCAGTACTTC
TRBJ1-2	-	-	TRBV5-1	CASSPNHSGSVYGYTF	TGCGCCAGCAGCCCTAATCACAGCGGCTCAGTATATGGCTACACCTTC
TRBJ2-2	-	-	TRBV5-6	CASSSPQRWGTGELFF	TGTGCCAGCAGCTCCCCACAGCGGTGGGGCACCGGGGAGCTGTTTTTT
TRBJ1-2	-	-	TRBV11-2	CASSEPDRNYGYTF	TGTGCCAGCAGCGAGCCTGACAGGAACTATGGCTACACCTTC
TRBJ2-7	-	-	TRBV6-5	CASRRGAKYEQYF	TGTGCCAGCAGGAGAGGAGCGAAGTACGAGCAGTACTTC
TRBJ2-1	-	-	TRBV18	CASSPSGGRYNEQFF	TGTGCCAGCTCACCATCGGGGGGCCGCTACAATGAGCAGTTCTTC
TRBJ2-5	-	TRBD2	TRBV29-1	CSVEGGRGPQETQYF	TGCAGCGTTGAGGGTGGGAGGGGCCCACAAGAGACCCAGTACTTC
TRBJ2-5	-	-	TRBV12-3/TRBV12-4	CASSHRVEETQYF	TGTGCCAGCAGCCACAGGGTCGAGGAGACCCAGTACTTC
TRBJ1-2	-	-	TRBV5-4	CASSFVGAYGYTF	TGTGCCAGCAGCTTTGTGGGGGCCTATGGCTACACCTTC
TRBJ2-1	few	TRBD2	TRBV5-1	CASSPWSASGRADEQFF	TGCGCCAGCAGCCCGTGGTCGGCTAGCGGGAGGGCCGATGAGCAGTTCTTC
TRBJ2-5	-	-	TRBV6-2/TRBV6-3	CASSYLGGYAAGETQYF	TGTGCCAGCAGTTACCTTGGCGGTTACGCGGCGGGGGAGACCCAGTACTTC
TRBJ2-2	-	TRBD1	TRBV5-4	CASGDRGNTGELFF	TGTGCCAGCGGGGACAGGGGGAACACCGGGGAGCTGTTTTTT
TRBJ2-1	-	TRBD2	TRBV2	CASCREGRYNEQFF	TGTGCCAGCTGCCGGGAGGGCCGCTACAATGAGCAGTTCTTC
TRBJ1-1	once	-	TRBV27	CASSLSPKVGTEAFF	TGTGCCAGCAGTTTATCACCCAAAGTCGGCACTGAAGCTTTCTTT
TRBJ2-7	-	TRBD1	TRBV28	CAATGTGSYEQYF	TGTGCCGCTACCGGGACAGGGTCCTACGAGCAGTACTTC
TRBJ1-1	-	-	TRBV15	CATSTRGSGTANREAFF	TGTGCCACCAGCACGAGAGGAAGCGGGACCGCGAACAGAGAAGCTTTCTTT
TRBJ1-6	-	-	TRBV28	CASTQGQGHSPLHF	TGTGCCAGCACCCAGGGGCAGGGTCATTCACCCCTCCACTTT
TRBJ2-7	-	TRBD1	TRBV11-2	CASSLRGTGAVEQYF	TGTGCCAGCAGCCTCCGCGGGACAGGGGCGGTCGAGCAGTACTTC
TRBJ2-2	-	-	TRBV19	CASRAPRFGELFF	TGTGCCAGTAGGGCGCCTAGGTTCGGGGAGCTGTTTTTT
TRBJ2-5	-	-	TRBV5-1	CASSLTLTTQETQYF	TGCGCCAGCAGCTTGACGTTGACTACACAAGAGACCCAGTACTTC
TRBJ1-6	-	-	TRBV10-1	CASARGSYNSPLHF	TGCGCCAGCGCCAGGGGCTCCTATAATTCACCCCTCCACTTT
TRBJ1-2	-	TRBD1	TRBV7-9	CASSLDGRTGGYGYTF	TGTGCCAGCAGCTTAGATGGACGAACAGGGGGCTATGGCTACACCTTC
TRBJ2-5	-	TRBD2	TRBV7-3	CASSLGASGGQETQYF	TGTGCCAGCAGCTTAGGAGCTAGCGGGGGGCAAGAGACCCAGTACTTC
TRBJ1-1	-	-	TRBV28	CASTFILDGGPYEAFF	TGTGCCAGCACCTTCATTTTGGACGGAGGACCTTATGAAGCTTTCTTT
TRBJ1-1	-	-	TRBV4-1	CASSFGVVNTEAFF	TGCGCCAGCAGTTTCGGGGTTGTGAACACTGAAGCTTTCTTT